The 18 T cell receptor beta chains in this list originate from one sample, sequenced in a study of T-cell memory formation after mild COVID-19. TCRdb re-called the 5' RACE reads with MiXCR, one entry per CDR3 protein. The table has about 320,000 distinct CDR3 sequences, 14% seen once; the top ten hold roughly 23%. The sample consisted of PBMCs or a T cell subset sorted from them (not recorded which). The receptors here all came from a man between 18 and 29 years old who had mild COVID-19 (a few samples of this study predate the infection). Cell type and time point are not known.

This clonotype has at least ten counts. The chain has TRBV5-1 and TRBJ2-1; D remains unclear. Trimming stripped 1 base from V and 10 bases from J, with 15 bases between. The CDR3 has 14 residues. Germline V gene sequence: CDR1 SGHRS, CDR2 YFSETQ. In DNA, the CDR3 is TGCGCCAGCAGCTTGTACGGCATCGGTTGGGAGCAGTTCTTC. It specifies CASSLYGIGWEQFF.

The CDR3 loop reads CASSLERMGTNYGYTF. Here the CDR3 DNA reads TGTGCCAGCAGTTTAGAGCGGATGGGAACTAACTATGGCTACACCTTC. The V and J genes are TRBV28 and TRBJ1-2; no reliable D call. CDR3 length: 16 residues. Trimming stripped 2 bases from V and 0 bases from J, with 13 bases between. In germline, CDR1 is MDHEN, CDR2 SYDVKM.

This clonotype was counted between two and nine times. The DNA for the CDR3 is TGCGCCAGCAGAAATCCGGGTCTCACAGATACGCAGTATTTT. Translating it yields CASRNPGLTDTQYF. V usage is TRBV5-1 and J usage is TRBJ2-3; D gene ambiguous. Trimming shortened V by 5 bases and J by 2 bases, and 12 bases separated the two germline ends. This CDR3 contains 14 residues. Germline V gene data show CDR1 as SGHRS and CDR2 as YFSETQ.

In its sample, this clonotype was seen many times. The genes are TRBV28 and TRBJ2-1; D not certain. The CDR3 is 11 amino acids. Germline assignment: CDR1 MDHEN and CDR2 SYDVKM. The V end was cut by 5 bases, the J end by 6 bases, with 5 bases between. The CDR3 region is CASSRLNEQFF. The CDR3 nucleotides read TGTGCCAGCAGTCGCCTCAATGAGCAGTTCTTC.

This clonotype was counted only a few times. The chain carries TRBV30 and TRBJ1-2; TRBD1 matches 7 bases. The CDR3 spans 12 residues. Trimming removed 2 bases from V and 7 bases from J; junction bases left unmatched: 4. Germline V lookup: CDR1 GTSNPN, CDR2 SVGIG (reference sequence). In DNA form, the CDR3 reads TGTGCCTGGAGTCCGGGACAGCGTGGCTACACCTTC. Its protein product is CAWSPGQRGYTF.

This sequence joins TRBV11-3 and TRBJ2-1; 10 positions match TRBD2. The trim removed 5 bases at V and 9 bases at J, leaving 10 bases unmatched. The CDR3 is 15 residues long. Germline V gene lookup returns CDR1 SGHNT and CDR2 YENEEA. The DNA for the CDR3 is TGTGCCAGCAGCCCTAGCGGGGGATTTGATGGTGAGCAGTTCTTC. Amino acids: CASSPSGGFDGEQFF.

The genes are TRBV11-3 and TRBJ2-3; D is tentatively TRBD1 or TRBD2 (6 bases each). Trimming pared 0 bases from V and 6 bases from J, leaving 16 bases between. This CDR3 has 16 amino acids. Per the germline V gene, CDR1 is SGHNT and CDR2 is YENEEA. The DNA of the CDR3 is TGTGCCAGCAGCTTAGATTACAAGGGGGGCCCCGATACGCAGTATTTT. Encoded protein: CASSLDYKGGPDTQYF.

This clonotype was seen only a few times. This chain joins TRBV5-1 and TRBJ1-6; a weak D match, TRBD1 (5 bases). CDR1 is SGHRS, CDR2 YFSETQ, per germline. CDR3 length: 15 amino acids. Trimming stripped 0 bases from V and 10 bases from J, with 14 bases between. The CDR3 DNA reads TGCGCCAGCAGCTTGGATGGGGGAGCGGGGTCACCCCTCCACTTT. Its protein is CASSLDGGAGSPLHF.

The chain employs TRBV20-1 and TRBJ2-4; D not certain. Germline lookup yields CDR1 DFQATT and CDR2 SNEGSKA (reference sequence). V lost 6 bases to trimming and J lost 2 bases, with 23 bases between them. The CDR3 runs 17 residues. The CDR3 sequence: CSASPPGPSLSKNIQYF. CDR3 sequence (DNA): TGCAGTGCCTCCCCACCGGGCCCATCTTTATCCAAAAACATTCAGTACTTC.

The V call is TRBV20-1, the J call TRBJ2-7; 10 nucleotides align to TRBD1. There are 15 residues in the CDR3. After removal of 1 base from V and 4 bases from J, the junction contained 7 bases not matched to a gene. CDR1 is DFQATT and CDR2 is SNEGSKA in the germline V gene (reference sequence). In DNA, the CDR3 is TGCAGTGCTAGAGCCCCGACAGGGGGCAGTTACGAGCAGTACTTC. Protein sequence: CSARAPTGGSYEQYF.

The V gene is TRBV25-1, the J gene TRBJ2-1; TRBD1 matches at 7 bases. Per germline, CDR1 MGHDK and CDR2 SYGVNS. With V trimmed by 8 bases and J by 6 bases, 10 bases remained unmatched. The CDR3 runs to 14 residues. The CDR3 sequence is CASGGQALANEQFF. Written as DNA, the CDR3 is TGTGCCAGCGGAGGACAGGCCCTCGCCAATGAGCAGTTCTTC.

This clonotype was seen a few times. The chain recombines TRBV5-1 with TRBJ1-4; 8 nucleotides line up with TRBD1. The V segment lost 4 bases and the J segment 8 bases; nucleotides outside the gene matches: 10. Germline V CDR1 and CDR2: SGHRS, YFSETQ. This CDR3 contains 15 residues. The DNA of the CDR3 is TGCGCCAGCAGCCCTCGGACAGGGAGGGAGGAAAAACTGTTTTTT. Protein: CASSPRTGREEKLFF.

In the case of this clonotype: One junction end disagrees with the germline gene, perhaps due to a read error. The V call is TRBV7-7, the J call TRBJ2-2, with 8 bases that match TRBD2. The length of the CDR3 is 14 residues. Looked up from germline, CDR1 is SSHAT and CDR2 is FNYEAQ (reference sequence). The CDR3 DNA follows: TGTGCTAGCAGCCCTAGCGGGTCGACCGGGGAGCTGTTTTTT. This sequence encodes CASSPSGSTGELFF.

This clonotype came up many times. The gene calls are TRBV20-1 and TRBJ2-4; D is unclear. Germline V lookup: CDR1 DFQATT, CDR2 SNEGSKA (reference sequence). The CDR3 sequence is 13 residues long. Trimming removed 0 bases at V and 6 bases at J, with 9 bases between. The DNA for the CDR3 is TGCAGTGCTAGAGATCTGCCGCGAAACATTCAGTACTTC. This gives the protein CSARDLPRNIQYF.

This chain joins TRBV20-1 and TRBJ2-7; D might be TRBD2 (5 bases). Between the trimmed V and J ends, which lost 4 bases and 0 bases, there was a span of 13 bases. This CDR3 comprises 14 residues. CDR1 and CDR2 (germline): DFQATT, SNEGSKA (reference sequence). As DNA, the CDR3 is TGCAGTGCTATTGACCCGGGGAGCTCCTACGAGCAGTACTTC. Translated, it gives CSAIDPGSSYEQYF.

The gene calls are TRBV23-1 and TRBJ1-5; 10 positions agree with TRBD1. TRBV23-1 is labeled an ORF, and its function is uncertain. V lost 4 bases to trimming and J lost 1 base; unmatched junction nucleotides: 4. The CDR3 contains 16 residues. The CDR3 loop reads CASSPRTGGSNQPQHF. In DNA, the CDR3 is TGCGCCAGCAGTCCACGGACAGGGGGAAGCAATCAGCCCCAGCATTTT.

This clonotype was seen a handful of times. The genes are TRBV5-6 and TRBJ1-2, with a tentative D call TRBD1 (6 bases). Trimming took 5 bases from V and 2 from J, leaving 10 bases between them. Germline V gene sequence: CDR1 SGHDT, CDR2 YYEEEE. The CDR3 runs 13 residues. CDR3 nucleotide sequence: TGTGCCAGCAGAGGAGGACAGAACTATGGCTACACCTTC. It is translated as CASRGGQNYGYTF. Together with reference TRBV5-6 and TRBJ1-2, the CDR3 gives the full variable domain: DAGVTQSPTHLIKTRGQQVTLRCSPKSGHDTVSWYQQALGQGPQFIFQYYEEEERQRGNFPDRFSGHQFPNYSSELNVNALLLGDSALYLCASRGGQNYGYTFGSGTRLTVV.

V and J are TRBV27 and TRBJ2-1; TRBD2 is a possible D gene (6 bases). Germline V gene sequence: CDR1 MNHEY, CDR2 SMNVEV (reference sequence). The CDR3 consists of 14 residues. V was trimmed by 4 bases and J by 8 bases, leaving 15 bases between them. In DNA, the CDR3 is TGTGCCAGCAGTTCCCCGACTAGTTATTATGAGCAGTTCTTC. It specifies CASSSPTSYYEQFF.